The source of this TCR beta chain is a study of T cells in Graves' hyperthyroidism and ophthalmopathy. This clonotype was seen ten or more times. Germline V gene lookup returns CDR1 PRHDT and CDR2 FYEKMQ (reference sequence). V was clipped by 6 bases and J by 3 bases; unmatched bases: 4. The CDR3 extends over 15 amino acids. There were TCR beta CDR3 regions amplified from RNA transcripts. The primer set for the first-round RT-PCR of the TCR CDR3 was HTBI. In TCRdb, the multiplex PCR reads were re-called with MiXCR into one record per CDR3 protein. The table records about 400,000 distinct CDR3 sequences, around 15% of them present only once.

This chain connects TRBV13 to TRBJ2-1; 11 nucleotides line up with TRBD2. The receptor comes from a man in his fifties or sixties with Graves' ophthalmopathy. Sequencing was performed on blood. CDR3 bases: TGTGCCAGCAGAATTGGACTAGCGGGCTACAATGAGCAGTTCTTC. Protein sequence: CASRIGLAGYNEQFF.